One and the same sample provided the 20 T cell receptor beta chains below, sequenced in a study of T cells in localized non-small cell lung cancer. Clones were read by immunoSEQ multiplex PCR, and TCRdb kept only the in-frame ones, dropping some. The profile shows 60,000 to 65,000 clones, 90% of them singletons. The sequencing here drew on peripheral blood, taken before any cancer treatment. The source of these receptors is a woman aged 35 to 69 with stage I lung adenocarcinoma.

The V call is TRBV6-6, the J call TRBJ2-2; D is unclear. In germline, CDR1 is MNHNY, CDR2 SVGAGI (reference sequence). The CDR3 consists of 14 residues. The ends were cut back, 4 bases at V and 7 bases at J, with 13 bases in the middle. The CDR3 here is CASSSPLDGGELFF. CDR3 bases: TGTGCCAGCAGTTCCCCCTTGGACGGCGGGGAGCTGTTTTTT.

The chain couples TRBV7-2 to TRBJ2-3; D gene uncertain. Trimming took off 4 bases at V and 6 bases at J, with 5 bases between the two ends. Germline loops: CDR1 SGHTA, CDR2 FQGNSA. This CDR3 has 11 amino acids. The CDR3 DNA follows: TGTGCCAGCAGCTCCCGGGATACGCAGTATTTT. It codes for CASSSRDTQYF.

The chain employs TRBV5-6 and TRBJ2-7; 8 positions match TRBD1. The J segment lost 3 bases and the V segment lost 3 bases, leaving 5 bases of the junction unmatched. CDR1 SGHDT and CDR2 YYEEEE come from the germline V gene. The CDR3 contains 14 residues. CDR3 nucleotide sequence: TGTGCCAGCAGCTGGGGACAGGAGCTCTACGAGCAGTACTTC. Translated, it gives CASSWGQELYEQYF. The variable domain in full, with the rest retrieved from reference TRBV5-6 and TRBJ2-7, is DAGVTQSPTHLIKTRGQQVTLRCSPKSGHDTVSWYQQALGQGPQFIFQYYEEEERQRGNFPDRFSGHQFPNYSSELNVNALLLGDSALYLCASSWGQELYEQYFGPGTRLTVT.

J is TRBJ1-1 and V is TRBV18; maybe TRBD1 (5 bases). Germline CDR1 and CDR2: KGHSH and LQKENI. V dropped 2 bases and J dropped 0 bases, with 16 bases sitting between them. This CDR3 is 17 amino acids long. The CDR3 DNA is TGTGCCAGCTCACCAAGGTCGGGTGGGGGAATGAACACTGAAGCTTTCTTT. Translating it yields CASSPRSGGGMNTEAFF. Drawing the rest from reference TRBV18 and TRBJ1-1, the complete variable domain is NAGVMQNPRHLVRRRGQEARLRCSPMKGHSHVYWYRQLPEEGLKFMVYLQKENIIDESGMPKERFSAEFPKEGPSILRIQQVVRGDSAAYFCASSPRSGGGMNTEAFFGQGTRLTVV.

V is TRBV2 and J is TRBJ2-2; D not resolved. The CDR3 is made up of 15 amino acids. Per the germline V gene, CDR1 is SNHLY and CDR2 is FYNNEI. The V and J ends lost 7 bases and 0 bases respectively, with 12 bases between them. DNA for the CDR3: TGTGCCAGCAATCAGTACGGCCCGAACACCGGGGAGCTGTTTTTT. Protein sequence: CASNQYGPNTGELFF. Combining the CDR3 with reference TRBV2 and TRBJ2-2 gives the whole variable domain EPEVTQTPSHQVTQMGQEVILRCVPISNHLYFYWYRQILGQKVEFLVSFYNNEISEKSEIFDDQFSVERPDGSNFTLKIRSTKLEDSAMYFCASNQYGPNTGELFFGEGSRLTVL.

CDR3 amino acids: CASSEEAYLYGYTF. DNA of the CDR3: TGTGCCAGCAGTGAGGAAGCGTACCTCTATGGCTACACCTTC. The V gene is TRBV2, the J gene TRBJ1-2; D uncertain. Trimming pared 3 bases from V and 4 bases from J, leaving 12 bases between. This CDR3 comprises 14 residues. Per germline, CDR1 SNHLY and CDR2 FYNNEI.

Here the CDR3 DNA reads TGTGCCAGCAGCGTCGACAGGGACATGAACACTGAAGCTTTCTTT. Translation: CASSVDRDMNTEAFF. The chain combines TRBV5-4 with TRBJ1-1; 7 bases are shared with TRBD1. V trimming: 4 bases; J trimming: 0 bases; junction bases outside the gene matches: 6. This CDR3 contains 15 residues. The germline V gene encodes CDR1 SGHNT and CDR2 YYREEE (reference sequence).

V and J are TRBV10-1 and TRBJ2-2; unclear D gene. Looked up from germline, CDR1 is WNHNN and CDR2 is SYGVQD (reference sequence). The CDR3 extends over 14 amino acids. With 0 bases removed from V and 4 bases from J, the gap between germline ends came to 6 bases. The CDR3: CASSESRPTGELFF. Written as DNA, the CDR3 is TGCGCCAGCAGTGAGTCGCGACCCACCGGGGAGCTGTTTTTT.

The chain combines TRBV7-9 with TRBJ1-1; D is possibly TRBD1 (5 bases). CDR1 SEHNR and CDR2 FQNEAQ come from the germline V gene (reference sequence). The CDR3 is made up of 15 amino acids. V dropped 5 bases and J dropped 3 bases, with 16 bases sitting between them. This chain's CDR3 is CASSPKGNSDTEAFF. The CDR3 nucleotides read TGTGCCAGCAGCCCTAAGGGGAATTCGGACACTGAAGCTTTCTTT.

The V and J genes are TRBV5-5 and TRBJ1-1, with 10 bases aligning to TRBD1. Germline V gene lookup returns CDR1 SGHKS and CDR2 YYEKEE (reference sequence). The CDR3 covers 17 residues. J lost 4 bases, V lost 3 bases, and 12 bases had no gene match. The CDR3 coding sequence is TGTGCCAGCAGCTACGGGACAGGGGAAGTTTCCTTCACTGAAGCTTTCTTT. This sequence encodes CASSYGTGEVSFTEAFF.

CDR3 sequence reads: CASSPRVAEAFF. The CDR3 DNA reads TGTGCCAGCAGCCCCCGTGTCGCTGAAGCTTTCTTT. The chain recombines TRBV7-2 with TRBJ1-1; D ambiguous. Per germline, CDR1 SGHTA and CDR2 FQGNSA. The CDR3 has 12 residues. With 5 bases removed from V and 6 bases from J, the gap between germline ends came to 10 bases.

The chain carries TRBV27 and TRBJ1-2; TRBD1 agrees at 9 bases. V lost 3 bases, J lost 6 bases, and 5 bases stayed unmatched. The CDR3 covers 14 residues. From germline, CDR1 is MNHEY and CDR2 SMNVEV (reference sequence). The CDR3 region is CASSFSGQGNGYTF. The CDR3 DNA sequence: TGTGCCAGCAGTTTCTCCGGACAGGGGAATGGCTACACCTTC.

This clone was observed a handful of times. This sequence joins TRBV18 and TRBJ1-1; 7 bases agree with TRBD1. CDR1 and CDR2 from the germline V gene are KGHSH and LQKENI. There are 13 residues in the CDR3. J lost 1 base, V lost 6 bases, and 2 bases had no gene match. The CDR3 nucleotides are TGTGCCAGCTCCGAGGGGGCGAACACTGAAGCTTTCTTT. Translating gives CASSEGANTEAFF.

V and J are TRBV7-2 and TRBJ2-4; D may be TRBD1 (6 bases). V was cut by 1 base and J by 10 bases, with 17 bases left in between. The CDR3 totals 15 residues. The germline V gene has CDR1 SGHTA and CDR2 FQGNSA. The CDR3, as DNA: TGTGCCAGCAGCTTAGAGAACAGGGCCCACAGAATTCAGTACTTC. Its protein product is CASSLENRAHRIQYF.

This sequence joins TRBV10-1 and TRBJ1-1, with TRBD1 identical over 7 bases. The CDR3 is 15 residues long. The V gene end was trimmed by 3 bases and the J gene end by 1 base; junction bases not matched to a gene: 5. CDR1 is WNHNN, CDR2 SYGVQD, per germline (reference sequence). This CDR3 reads CASSDPGQPNTEAFF. DNA of the CDR3: TGCGCCAGCAGTGACCCGGGACAGCCGAACACTGAAGCTTTCTTT.

This chain connects TRBV19 to TRBJ2-7; TRBD2 matches at 9 bases. Germline V gives CDR1 LNHDA, CDR2 SQIVND (reference sequence). The V segment lost 5 bases and the J segment 2 bases; nucleotides outside the gene matches: 7. CDR3 size: 15 residues. The CDR3 reads CASSALAGSPYEQYF. The CDR3 DNA reads TGTGCCAGTAGTGCGCTAGCGGGATCCCCCTACGAGCAGTACTTC.

Notes on this clone: Other DNA sequences in the same sample also yield this CDR3. The chain uses TRBV19 and TRBJ2-2; TRBD2 matches 12 bases. The CDR3 sequence is 15 residues long. J gave up 6 bases and V 4 bases, and 3 bases lay outside the gene matches. Germline V gene data show CDR1 as LNHDA and CDR2 as SQIVND (reference sequence). CDR3 loop: CASSNRLAGAGELFF. In DNA, the CDR3 is TGTGCCAGTAGTAATCGACTAGCGGGGGCCGGGGAGCTGTTTTTT.

The J gene is TRBJ1-1, the V gene TRBV11-1; a weak D match, TRBD1 (5 bases). Trimming shortened V by 3 bases and J by 4 bases, and 12 bases separated the two germline ends. This CDR3 has 14 residues. Looked up from germline, CDR1 is SGHAT and CDR2 is FQDESV (reference sequence). The CDR3 here is CASSFAGGGTEAFF. DNA of the CDR3: TGTGCCAGCAGCTTCGCCGGGGGGGGCACTGAAGCTTTCTTT.

The chain joins TRBV6-1 to TRBJ1-5; weak D call: TRBD1 (5 bases). Germline CDR1 reads MNHNS; CDR2 reads SASEGT. This CDR3 is built from 15 residues. Trimming took off 4 bases at V and 2 bases at J, with 12 bases between the two ends. CDR3 DNA sequence: TGTGCCAGCAGTGTAGGAGGGGATGGCAATCAGCCCCAGCATTTT. Translating gives CASSVGGDGNQPQHF.

DNA of the CDR3: TGTGCCAGCAGCTTGGGGGACTCTGGAAACACCATATATTTT. It codes for CASSLGDSGNTIYF. This chain connects TRBV5-8 to TRBJ1-3; the D is unclear. CDR1 and CDR2 (germline): SGHTS, YDEGEE. The CDR3 is 14 residues long. Trimming cost V 0 bases and J 0 bases, with 4 bases left between them. Full variable domain (missing parts from reference TRBV5-8 and TRBJ1-3): EAGVTQSPTHLIKTRGQQATLRCSPISGHTSVYWYQQALGLGLQFLLWYDEGEERNRGNFPPRFSGRQFPNYSSELNVNALELEDSALYLCASSLGDSGNTIYFGEGSWLTVV.